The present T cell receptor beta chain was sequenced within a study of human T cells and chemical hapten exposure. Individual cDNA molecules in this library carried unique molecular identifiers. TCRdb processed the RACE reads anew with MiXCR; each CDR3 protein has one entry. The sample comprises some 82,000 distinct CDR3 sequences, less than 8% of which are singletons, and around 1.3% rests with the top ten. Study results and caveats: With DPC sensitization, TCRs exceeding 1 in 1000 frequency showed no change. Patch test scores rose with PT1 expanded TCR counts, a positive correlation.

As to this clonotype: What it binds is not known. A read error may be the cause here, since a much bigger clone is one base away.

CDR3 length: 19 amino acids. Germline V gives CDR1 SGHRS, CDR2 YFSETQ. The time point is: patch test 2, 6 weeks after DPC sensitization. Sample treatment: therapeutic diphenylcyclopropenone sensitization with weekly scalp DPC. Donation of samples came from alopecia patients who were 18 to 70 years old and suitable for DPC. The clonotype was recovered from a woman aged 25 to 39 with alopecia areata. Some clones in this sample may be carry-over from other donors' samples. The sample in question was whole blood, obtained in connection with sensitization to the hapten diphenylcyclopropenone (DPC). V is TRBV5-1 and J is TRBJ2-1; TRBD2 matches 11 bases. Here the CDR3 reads CVSSLPLAGGEKTYNEQFF. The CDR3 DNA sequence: TGCGTCAGCAGCTTACCCCTAGCGGGGGGCGAAAAAACATACAATGAGCAGTTCTTC.